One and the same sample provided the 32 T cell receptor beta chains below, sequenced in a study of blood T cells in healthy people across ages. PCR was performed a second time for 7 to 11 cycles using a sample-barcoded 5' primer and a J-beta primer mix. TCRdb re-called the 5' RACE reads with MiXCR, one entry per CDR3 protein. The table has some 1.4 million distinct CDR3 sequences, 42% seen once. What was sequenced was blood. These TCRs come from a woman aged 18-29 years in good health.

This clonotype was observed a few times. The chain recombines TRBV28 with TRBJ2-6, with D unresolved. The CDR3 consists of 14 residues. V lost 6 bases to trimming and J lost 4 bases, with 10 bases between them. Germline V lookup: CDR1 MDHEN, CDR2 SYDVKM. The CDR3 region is CASRMTGGANVLTF. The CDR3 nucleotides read TGTGCCAGCAGGATGACCGGGGGGGCCAACGTCCTGACTTTC.

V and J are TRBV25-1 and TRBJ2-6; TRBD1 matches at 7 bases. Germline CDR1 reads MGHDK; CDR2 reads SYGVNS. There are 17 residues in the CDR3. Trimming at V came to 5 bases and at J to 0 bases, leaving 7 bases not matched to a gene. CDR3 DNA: TGTGCCAGCAGTCCTTCTCCAGGGGGCTCTGGGGCCAACGTCCTGACTTTC. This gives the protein CASSPSPGGSGANVLTF. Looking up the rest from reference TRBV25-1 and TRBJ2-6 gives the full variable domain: EADIYQTPRYLVIGTGKKITLECSQTMGHDKMYWYQQDPGMELHLIHYSYGVNSTEKGDLSSESTVSRIRTEHFPLTLESARPSHTSQYLCASSPSPGGSGANVLTFGAGSRLTVL.

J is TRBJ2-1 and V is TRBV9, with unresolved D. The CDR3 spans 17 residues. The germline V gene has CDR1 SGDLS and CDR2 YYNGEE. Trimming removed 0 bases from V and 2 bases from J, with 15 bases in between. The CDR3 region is CASSVDFSVFTYNEQFF. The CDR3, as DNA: TGTGCCAGCAGCGTAGATTTTTCAGTTTTCACCTACAATGAGCAGTTCTTC.

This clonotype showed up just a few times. The CDR3 coding sequence is TGCGCCAGCAGCTTGGGGGCGGTTATTTCCACAGATACGCAGTATTTT. This gives the protein CASSLGAVISTDTQYF. The chain carries TRBV5-1 and TRBJ2-3; no clear D. The CDR3 contains 16 residues. V was pared by 0 bases and J by 2 bases, with 13 bases between. Germline lookup yields CDR1 SGHRS and CDR2 YFSETQ.

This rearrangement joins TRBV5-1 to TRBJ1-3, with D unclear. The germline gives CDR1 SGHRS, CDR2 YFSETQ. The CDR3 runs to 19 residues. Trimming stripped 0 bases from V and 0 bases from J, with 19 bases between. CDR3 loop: CASSLVSGQSAFSGNTIYF. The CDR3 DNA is TGCGCCAGCAGCTTGGTCAGCGGGCAATCGGCCTTCTCTGGAAACACCATATATTTT.

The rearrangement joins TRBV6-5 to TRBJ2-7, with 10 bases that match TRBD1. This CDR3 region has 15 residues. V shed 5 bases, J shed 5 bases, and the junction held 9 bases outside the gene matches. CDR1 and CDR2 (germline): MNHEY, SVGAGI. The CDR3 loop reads CASSQTRDRGHEQYF. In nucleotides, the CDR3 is TGTGCCAGCAGTCAGACCAGGGACAGGGGTCACGAGCAGTACTTC.

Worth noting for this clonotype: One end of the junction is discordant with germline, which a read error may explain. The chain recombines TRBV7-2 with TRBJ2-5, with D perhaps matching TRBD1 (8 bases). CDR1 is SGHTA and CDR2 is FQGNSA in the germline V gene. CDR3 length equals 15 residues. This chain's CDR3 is CASSLQRDRTSTRYF. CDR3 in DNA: TGTGCCAGCAGCTTACAGCGGGACAGGACCTCGACCCGGTACTTC.

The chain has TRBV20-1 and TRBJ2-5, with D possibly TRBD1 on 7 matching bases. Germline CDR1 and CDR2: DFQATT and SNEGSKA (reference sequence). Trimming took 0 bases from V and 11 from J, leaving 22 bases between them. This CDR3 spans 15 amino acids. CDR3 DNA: TGCAGTGCTAGAGATGGGGAGGCAGGGGGGAATGAGCAGTACTTC. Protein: CSARDGEAGGNEQYF.

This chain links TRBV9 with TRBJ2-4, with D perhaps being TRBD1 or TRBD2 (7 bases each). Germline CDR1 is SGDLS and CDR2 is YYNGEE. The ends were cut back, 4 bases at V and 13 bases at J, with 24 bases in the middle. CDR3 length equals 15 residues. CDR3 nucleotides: TGTGCCAGCAGCCCTCACAGGGGCCCCGTGCGGGAGCAGTACTTC. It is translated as CASSPHRGPVREQYF.

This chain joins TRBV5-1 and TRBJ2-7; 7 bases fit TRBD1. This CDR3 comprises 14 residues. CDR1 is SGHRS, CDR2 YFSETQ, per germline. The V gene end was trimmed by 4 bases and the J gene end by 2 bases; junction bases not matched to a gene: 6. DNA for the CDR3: TGCGCCAGCAGCGTGGATGGGACAGCCTACGAGCAGTACTTC. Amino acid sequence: CASSVDGTAYEQYF.

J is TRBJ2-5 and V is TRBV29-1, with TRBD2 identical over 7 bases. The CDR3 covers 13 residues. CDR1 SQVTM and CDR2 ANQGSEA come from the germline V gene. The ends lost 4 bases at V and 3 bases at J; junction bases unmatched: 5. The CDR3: CSVGVGGEETQYF. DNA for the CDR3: TGCAGCGTTGGTGTGGGAGGGGAAGAGACCCAGTACTTC. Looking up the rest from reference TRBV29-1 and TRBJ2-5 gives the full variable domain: SAVISQKPSRDICQRGTSLTIQCQVDSQVTMMFWYRQQPGQSLTLIATANQGSEATYESGFVIDKFPISRPNLTFSTLTVSNMSPEDSSIYLCSVGVGGEETQYFGPGTRLLVL.

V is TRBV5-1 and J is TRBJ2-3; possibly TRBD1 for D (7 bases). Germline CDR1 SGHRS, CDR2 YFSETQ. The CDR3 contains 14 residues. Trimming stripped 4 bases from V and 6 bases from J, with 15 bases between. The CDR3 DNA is TGCGCCAGCAGCCCACCCGGAGGGGGCGATACGCAGTATTTT. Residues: CASSPPGGGDTQYF.

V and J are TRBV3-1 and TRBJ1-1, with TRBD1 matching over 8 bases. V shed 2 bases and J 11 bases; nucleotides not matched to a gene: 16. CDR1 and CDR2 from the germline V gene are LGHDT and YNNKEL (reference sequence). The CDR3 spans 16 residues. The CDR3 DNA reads TGTGCCAGCAGCCAATTACAAGGACAGGGAGGGCAACCCGCTTTCTTT. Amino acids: CASSQLQGQGGQPAFF.

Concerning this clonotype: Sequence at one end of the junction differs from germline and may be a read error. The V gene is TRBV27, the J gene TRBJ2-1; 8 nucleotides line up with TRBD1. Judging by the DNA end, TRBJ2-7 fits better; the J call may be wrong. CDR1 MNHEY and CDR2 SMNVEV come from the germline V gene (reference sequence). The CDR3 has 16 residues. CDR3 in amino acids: CASSLSGQVSYNEQYF. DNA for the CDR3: TGTGCAAGCAGTTTATCGGGACAGGTCTCCTACAATGAGCAGTACTTC.

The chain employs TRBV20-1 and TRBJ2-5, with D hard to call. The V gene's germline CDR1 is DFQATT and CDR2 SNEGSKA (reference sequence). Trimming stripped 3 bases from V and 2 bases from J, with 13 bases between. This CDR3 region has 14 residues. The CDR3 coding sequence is TGCAGTGCTAGTGCCCTTACTCTACAAGAGACCCAGTACTTC. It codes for CSASALTLQETQYF.

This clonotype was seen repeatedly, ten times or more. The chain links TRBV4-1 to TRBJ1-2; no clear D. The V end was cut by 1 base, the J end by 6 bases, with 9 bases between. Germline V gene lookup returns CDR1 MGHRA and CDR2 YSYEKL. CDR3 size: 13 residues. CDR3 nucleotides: TGCGCCAGCAGCCAAGCGCAGAGTGATGGCTACACCTTC. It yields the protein CASSQAQSDGYTF.

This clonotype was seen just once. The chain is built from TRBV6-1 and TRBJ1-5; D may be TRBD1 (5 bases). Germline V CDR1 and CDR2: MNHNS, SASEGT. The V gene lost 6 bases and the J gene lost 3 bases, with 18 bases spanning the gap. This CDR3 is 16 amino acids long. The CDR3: CASSRFRTLINQPQHF. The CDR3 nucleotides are TGTGCCAGCAGCCGCTTCCGGACACTGATCAATCAGCCCCAGCATTTT.

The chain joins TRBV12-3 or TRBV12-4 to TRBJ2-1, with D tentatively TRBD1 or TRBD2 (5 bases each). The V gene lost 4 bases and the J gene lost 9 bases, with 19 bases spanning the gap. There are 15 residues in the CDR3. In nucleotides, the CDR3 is TGTGCCAGCAGTTGGGGCAGCCGGCTGGAGGTTGAGCAGTTCTTC. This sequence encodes CASSWGSRLEVEQFF.

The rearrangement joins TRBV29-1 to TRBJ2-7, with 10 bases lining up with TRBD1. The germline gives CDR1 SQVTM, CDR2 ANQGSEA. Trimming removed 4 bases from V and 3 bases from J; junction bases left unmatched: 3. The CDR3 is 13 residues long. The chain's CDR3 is CSVGQGASYEQYF. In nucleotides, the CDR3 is TGCAGCGTTGGACAGGGGGCTAGCTACGAGCAGTACTTC.

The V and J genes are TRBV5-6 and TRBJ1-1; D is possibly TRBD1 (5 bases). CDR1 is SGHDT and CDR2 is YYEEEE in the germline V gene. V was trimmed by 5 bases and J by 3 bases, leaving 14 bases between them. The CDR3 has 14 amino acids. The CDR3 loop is CASSYVGGDTEAFF. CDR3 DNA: TGTGCCAGCAGTTACGTCGGGGGGGACACTGAAGCTTTCTTT.

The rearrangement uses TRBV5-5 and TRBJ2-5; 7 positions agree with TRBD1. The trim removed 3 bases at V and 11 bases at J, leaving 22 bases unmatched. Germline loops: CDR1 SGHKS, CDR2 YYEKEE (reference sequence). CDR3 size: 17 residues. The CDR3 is CASSSQLRAGGNRRQYF. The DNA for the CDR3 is TGTGCCAGCAGCTCCCAGCTCCGGGCAGGGGGAAATCGTCGGCAGTACTTC.

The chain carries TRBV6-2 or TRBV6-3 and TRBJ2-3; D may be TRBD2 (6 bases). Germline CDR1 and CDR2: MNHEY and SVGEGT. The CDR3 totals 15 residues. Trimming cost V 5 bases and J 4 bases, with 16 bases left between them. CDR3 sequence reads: CASSTRERVSDTQYF. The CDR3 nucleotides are TGTGCCAGCAGTACCAGAGAGCGGGTGTCAGATACGCAGTATTTT.

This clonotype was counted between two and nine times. CDR3 in DNA: TGTGCCAGCAGCTCCCAGCGGGCAGGGGGCTATGGAAACACCATATATTTT. Protein product: CASSSQRAGGYGNTIYF. This chain connects TRBV7-2 to TRBJ1-3, with TRBD1 matching over 8 bases. The J segment lost 3 bases and the V segment lost 4 bases, leaving 11 bases of the junction unmatched. The CDR3 runs 17 residues. Germline CDR1 reads SGHTA; CDR2 reads FQGNSA.

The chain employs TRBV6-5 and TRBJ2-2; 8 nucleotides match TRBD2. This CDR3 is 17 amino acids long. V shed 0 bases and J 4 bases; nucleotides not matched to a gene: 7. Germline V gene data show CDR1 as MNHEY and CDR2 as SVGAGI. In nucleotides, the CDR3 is TGTGCCAGCAGTTACTCGTCCAGCGGGGGCGGCACCGGGGAGCTGTTTTTT. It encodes CASSYSSSGGGTGELFF.

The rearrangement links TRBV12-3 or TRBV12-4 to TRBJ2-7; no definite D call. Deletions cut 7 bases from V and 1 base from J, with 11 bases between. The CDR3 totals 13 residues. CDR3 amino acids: CASTLGFSYEQYF. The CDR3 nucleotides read TGTGCCAGCACCCTCGGCTTTTCCTACGAGCAGTACTTC.

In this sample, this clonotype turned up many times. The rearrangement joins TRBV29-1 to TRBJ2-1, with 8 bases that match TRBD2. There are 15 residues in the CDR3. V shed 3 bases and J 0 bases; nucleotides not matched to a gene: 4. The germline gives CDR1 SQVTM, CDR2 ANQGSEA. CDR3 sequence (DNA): TGCAGCGTTGATAGGGCGGGAGGCTCCTACAATGAGCAGTTCTTC. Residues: CSVDRAGGSYNEQFF.

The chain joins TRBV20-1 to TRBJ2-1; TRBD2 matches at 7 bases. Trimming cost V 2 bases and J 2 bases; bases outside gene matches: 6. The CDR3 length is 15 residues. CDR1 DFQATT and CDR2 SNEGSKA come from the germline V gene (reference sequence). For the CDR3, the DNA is TGCAGTGCTAGAATCGCGGGAGCTCCCTACAATGAGCAGTTCTTC. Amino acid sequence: CSARIAGAPYNEQFF.

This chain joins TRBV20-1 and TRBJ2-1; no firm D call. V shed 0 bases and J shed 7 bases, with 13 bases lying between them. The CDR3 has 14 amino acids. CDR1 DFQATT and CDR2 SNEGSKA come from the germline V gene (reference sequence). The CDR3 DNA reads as TGCAGTGCTAGAGAGGTAGTTAGATTTAATGAGCAGTTCTTC. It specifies CSAREVVRFNEQFF.

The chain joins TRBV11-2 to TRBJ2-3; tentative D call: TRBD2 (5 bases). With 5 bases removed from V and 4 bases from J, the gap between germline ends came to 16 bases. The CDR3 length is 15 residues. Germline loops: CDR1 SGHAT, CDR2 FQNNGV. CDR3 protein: CASSPPGVVPDTQYF. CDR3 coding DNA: TGTGCCAGCAGCCCCCCCGGGGTGGTCCCAGATACGCAGTATTTT.

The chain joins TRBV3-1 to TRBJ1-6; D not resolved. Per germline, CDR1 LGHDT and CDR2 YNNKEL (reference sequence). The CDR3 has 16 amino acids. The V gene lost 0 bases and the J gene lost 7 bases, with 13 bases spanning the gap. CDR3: CASSQDRPALNSPLHF. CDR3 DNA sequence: TGTGCCAGCAGCCAAGATAGGCCGGCCTTGAATTCACCCCTCCACTTT.

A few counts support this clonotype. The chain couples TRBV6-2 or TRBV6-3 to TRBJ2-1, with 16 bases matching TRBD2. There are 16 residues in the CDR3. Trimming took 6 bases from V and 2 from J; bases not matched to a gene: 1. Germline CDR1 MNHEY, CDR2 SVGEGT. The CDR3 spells CASRGLAGGTYNEQFF. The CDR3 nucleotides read TGTGCCAGCAGGGGACTAGCGGGAGGGACCTACAATGAGCAGTTCTTC.

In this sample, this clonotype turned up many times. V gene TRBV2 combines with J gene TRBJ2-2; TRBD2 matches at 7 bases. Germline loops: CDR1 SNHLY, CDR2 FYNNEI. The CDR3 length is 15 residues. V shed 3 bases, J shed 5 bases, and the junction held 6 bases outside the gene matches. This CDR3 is CASSEVGGRTGELFF. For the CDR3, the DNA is TGTGCCAGCAGTGAGGTGGGGGGGAGGACCGGGGAGCTGTTTTTT.